Reported below is one T cell receptor (beta chain). This specimen belongs to a study of OX40 agonist ivuxolimab in advanced cancers. Clones were sequenced by immunoSEQ multiplex PCR, and TCRdb holds only the in-frame ones, with some missing. The repertoire includes around 82,000 clones, less than 90% of them detected once, and about an eighth sits in the top ten. Here the sequenced sample was CD4+ or CD8+ T cells sorted from blood, taken in a trial of the OX40 agonist ivuxolimab. The clonotype originates from an adult with an advanced solid tumor such as melanoma, head and neck, liver or kidney cancer.

CDR3 loop: CASSFGDYEQYF. DNA for the CDR3: TGCGCCAGCAGCTTCGGGGACTACGAGCAGTACTTC. The chain recombines TRBV5-1 with TRBJ2-7; tentative D call: TRBD2 (5 bases). The CDR3 runs to 12 residues. The V end was cut by 2 bases, the J end by 3 bases, with 6 bases between. Germline V gene lookup returns CDR1 SGHRS and CDR2 YFSETQ.